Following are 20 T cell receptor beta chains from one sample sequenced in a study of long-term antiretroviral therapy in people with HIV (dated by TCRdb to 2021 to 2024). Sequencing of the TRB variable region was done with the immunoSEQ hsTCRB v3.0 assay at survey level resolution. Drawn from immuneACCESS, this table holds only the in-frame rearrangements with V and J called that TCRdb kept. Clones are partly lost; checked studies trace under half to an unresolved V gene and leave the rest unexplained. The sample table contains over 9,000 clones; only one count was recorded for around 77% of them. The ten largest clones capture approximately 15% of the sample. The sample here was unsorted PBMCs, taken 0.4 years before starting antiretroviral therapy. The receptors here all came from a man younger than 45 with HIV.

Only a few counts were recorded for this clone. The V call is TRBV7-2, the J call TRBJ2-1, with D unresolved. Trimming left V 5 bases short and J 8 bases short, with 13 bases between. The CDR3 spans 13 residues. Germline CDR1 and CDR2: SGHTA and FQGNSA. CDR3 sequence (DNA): TGTGCCAGCAGCCCCTCTCCTGGAGATGAGCAGTTCTTC. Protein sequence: CASSPSPGDEQFF. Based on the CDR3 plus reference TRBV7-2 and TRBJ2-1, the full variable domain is GAGVSQSPSNKVTEKGKDVELRCDPISGHTALYWYRQSLGQGLEFLIYFQGNSAPDKSGLPSDRFSAERTGGSVSTLTIQRTQQEDSAVYLCASSPSPGDEQFFGPGTRLTVL.

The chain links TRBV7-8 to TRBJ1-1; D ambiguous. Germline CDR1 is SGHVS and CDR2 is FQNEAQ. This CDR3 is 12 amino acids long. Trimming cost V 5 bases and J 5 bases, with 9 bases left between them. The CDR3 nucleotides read TGTGCCAGCAGCCCACGGTCTACTGAAGCTTTCTTT. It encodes CASSPRSTEAFF.

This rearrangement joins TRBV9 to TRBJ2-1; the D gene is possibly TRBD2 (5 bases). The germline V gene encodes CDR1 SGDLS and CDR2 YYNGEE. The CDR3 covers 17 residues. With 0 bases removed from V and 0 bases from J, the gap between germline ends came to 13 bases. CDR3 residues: CASSVASGSSSYNEQFF. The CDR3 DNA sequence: TGTGCCAGCAGCGTAGCCTCGGGGTCAAGCTCCTACAATGAGCAGTTCTTC.

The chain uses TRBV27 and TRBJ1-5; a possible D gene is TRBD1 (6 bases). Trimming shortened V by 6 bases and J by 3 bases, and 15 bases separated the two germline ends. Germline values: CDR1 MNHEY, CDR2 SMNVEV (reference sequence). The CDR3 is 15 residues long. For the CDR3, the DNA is TGTGCCAGCAGGATTCGGGGGGCAACCAATCAGCCCCAGCATTTT. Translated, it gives CASRIRGATNQPQHF.

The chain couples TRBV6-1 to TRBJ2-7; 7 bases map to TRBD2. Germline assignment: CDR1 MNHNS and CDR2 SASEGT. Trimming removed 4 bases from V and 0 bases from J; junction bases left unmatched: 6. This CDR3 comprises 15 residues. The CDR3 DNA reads TGTGCCAGCAGTGGAGCGGGGTTTAGCTCCTACGAGCAGTACTTC. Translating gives CASSGAGFSSYEQYF.

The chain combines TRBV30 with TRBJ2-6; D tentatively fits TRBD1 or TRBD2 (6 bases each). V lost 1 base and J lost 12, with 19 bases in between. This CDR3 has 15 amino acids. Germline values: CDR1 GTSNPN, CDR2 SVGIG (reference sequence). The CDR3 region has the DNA TGTGCCTGGAGTGCAACCCGAGGGGGGTCAGCCGTCCTGACTTTC. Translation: CAWSATRGGSAVLTF.

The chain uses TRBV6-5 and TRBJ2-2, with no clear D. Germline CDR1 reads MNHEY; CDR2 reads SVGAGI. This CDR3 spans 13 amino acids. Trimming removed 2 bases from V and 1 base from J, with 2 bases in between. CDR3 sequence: CASSYQNTGELFF. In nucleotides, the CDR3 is TGTGCCAGCAGTTACCAGAACACCGGGGAGCTGTTTTTT.

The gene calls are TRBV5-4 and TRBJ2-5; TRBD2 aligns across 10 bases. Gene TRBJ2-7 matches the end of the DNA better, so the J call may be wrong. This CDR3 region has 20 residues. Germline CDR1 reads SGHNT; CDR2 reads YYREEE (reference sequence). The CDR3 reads CASSGPPAGTSGAPRYEQYF. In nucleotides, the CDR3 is TGTGCCAGCAGCGGGCCGCCGGCAGGTACTAGCGGGGCGCCTCGCTACGAGCAGTACTTC.

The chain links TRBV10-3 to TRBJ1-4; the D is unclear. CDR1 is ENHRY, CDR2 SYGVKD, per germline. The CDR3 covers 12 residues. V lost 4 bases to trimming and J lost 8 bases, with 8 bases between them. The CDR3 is CAISGEGEKLFF. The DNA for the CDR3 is TGTGCCATCAGTGGGGAGGGAGAAAAACTGTTTTTT.

The CDR3 DNA reads TGTGCCAGCAGCTCACTAGCGGGAGGGGTCTACGAGCAGTACTTC. It codes for CASSSLAGGVYEQYF. V is TRBV7-2 and J is TRBJ2-7, with 13 nucleotides matching TRBD2. CDR3 size: 15 residues. V was pared by 4 bases and J by 3 bases, with 3 bases of the junction left unmatched. Germline V gene data show CDR1 as SGHTA and CDR2 as FQGNSA.

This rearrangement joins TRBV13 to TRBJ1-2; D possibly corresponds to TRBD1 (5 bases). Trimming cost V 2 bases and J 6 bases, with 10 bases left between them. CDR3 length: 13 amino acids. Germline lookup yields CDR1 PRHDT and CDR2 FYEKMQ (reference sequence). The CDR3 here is CASSLFGTHGYTF. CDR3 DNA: TGTGCCAGCAGCTTATTCGGGACGCATGGCTACACCTTC.

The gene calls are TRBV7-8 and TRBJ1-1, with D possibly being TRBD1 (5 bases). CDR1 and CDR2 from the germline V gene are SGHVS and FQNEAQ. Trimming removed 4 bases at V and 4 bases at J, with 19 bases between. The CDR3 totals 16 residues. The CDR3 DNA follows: TGTGCCAGCAGCTATTTTCCGGGAGGGGTGGGCACTGAAGCTTTCTTT. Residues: CASSYFPGGVGTEAFF.

The CDR3 sequence: CASSSDLGWEQYF. The CDR3 DNA sequence: TGTGCCAGCAGCTCCGACTTGGGGTGGGAGCAGTACTTC. The J gene is TRBJ2-7, the V gene TRBV7-9, with no clear D. The CDR3 length is 13 residues. V was pared by 4 bases and J by 7 bases, with 14 bases between. Germline assignment: CDR1 SEHNR and CDR2 FQNEAQ (reference sequence).

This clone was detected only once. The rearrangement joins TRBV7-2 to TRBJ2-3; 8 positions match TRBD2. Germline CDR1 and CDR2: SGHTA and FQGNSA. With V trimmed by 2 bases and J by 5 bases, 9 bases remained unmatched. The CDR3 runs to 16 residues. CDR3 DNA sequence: TGTGCCAGCAGCTTAACTGCCGGGACTAGGGTAGATACGCAGTATTTT. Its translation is CASSLTAGTRVDTQYF.

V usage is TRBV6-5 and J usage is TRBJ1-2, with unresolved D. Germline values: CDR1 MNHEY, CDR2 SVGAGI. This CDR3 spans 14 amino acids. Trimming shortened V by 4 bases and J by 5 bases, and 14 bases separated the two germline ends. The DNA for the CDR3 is TGTGCCAGCAGTTCGGACCTCGTTGGATATGGCTACACCTTC. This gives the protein CASSSDLVGYGYTF.

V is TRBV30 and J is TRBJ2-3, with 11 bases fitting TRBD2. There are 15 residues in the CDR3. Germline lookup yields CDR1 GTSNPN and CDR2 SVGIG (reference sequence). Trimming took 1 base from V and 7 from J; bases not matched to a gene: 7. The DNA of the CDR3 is TGTGCCTGGAGTGCGGAGGCTAGCGGGAGGAATACGCAGTATTTT. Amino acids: CAWSAEASGRNTQYF.

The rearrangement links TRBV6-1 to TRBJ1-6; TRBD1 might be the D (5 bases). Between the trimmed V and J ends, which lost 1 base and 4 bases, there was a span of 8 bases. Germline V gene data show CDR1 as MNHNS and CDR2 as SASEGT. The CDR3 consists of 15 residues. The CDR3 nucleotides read TGTGCCAGCAGTGAAGGGTCAGGGTATAATTCACCCCTCCACTTT. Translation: CASSEGSGYNSPLHF.

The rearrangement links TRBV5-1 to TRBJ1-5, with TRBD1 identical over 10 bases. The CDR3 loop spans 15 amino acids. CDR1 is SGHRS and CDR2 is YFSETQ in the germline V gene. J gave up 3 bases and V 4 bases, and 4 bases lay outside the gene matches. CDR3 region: CASSKDRGPNQPQHF. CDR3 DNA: TGCGCCAGCAGCAAAGACAGGGGGCCCAATCAGCCCCAGCATTTT.

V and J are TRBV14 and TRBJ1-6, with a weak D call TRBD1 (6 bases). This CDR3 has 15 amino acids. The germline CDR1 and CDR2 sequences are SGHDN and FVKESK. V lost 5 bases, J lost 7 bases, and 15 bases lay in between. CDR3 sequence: CASSARQDPNSPLHF. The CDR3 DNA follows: TGTGCCAGCAGCGCACGACAGGACCCCAATTCACCCCTCCACTTT.

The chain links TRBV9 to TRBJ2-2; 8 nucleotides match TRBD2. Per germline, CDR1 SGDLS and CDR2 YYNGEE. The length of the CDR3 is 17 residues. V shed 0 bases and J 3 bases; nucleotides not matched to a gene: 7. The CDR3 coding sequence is TGTGCCAGCAGCGTAGAGCCGGGGGGGCCCTACACCGGGGAGCTGTTTTTT. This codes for CASSVEPGGPYTGELFF.